The text below deals with one TCR beta chain. Its antigen is not identified. This CDR3 is built from 12 residues. Trimming took 5 bases from V and 9 from J; bases not matched to a gene: 6. Germline V gene sequence: CDR1 MGHDK, CDR2 SYGVNS. Based on CD45RO/CCR7/CD25/CD127/CD95/CD27, CD4+ regulatory, stem cell-like memory, naive and central memory cells were sorted. The data are from a study of beta chain features in type 1 diabetes. Study-level points and caveats: Among all four CD4+ subsets, Type 1 diabetes patients had TCRB CDR3s that were moderately but significantly shorter.

Expressed TCRB transcripts were sequenced, since all the RNA that had been isolated was reverse transcribed. Produced via immunoSEQ multiplex PCR; TCRdb's table is partial and in-frame only. The sample shows roughly 340,000 clones, around an eighth of them seen only once. Sequencing input: naive CD4+ T cells from blood. The rearrangement links TRBV25-1 to TRBJ1-1; TRBD1 agrees at 7 bases. The sequence came from a woman aged 18 to 35 with type 1 diabetes. The CDR3 region has the DNA TGTGCCAGCAGTCCCCCGGGACAGAAAGCTTTCTTT. As protein: CASSPPGQKAFF. Looking up the rest from reference TRBV25-1 and TRBJ1-1 gives the full variable domain: EADIYQTPRYLVIGTGKKITLECSQTMGHDKMYWYQQDPGMELHLIHYSYGVNSTEKGDLSSESTVSRIRTEHFPLTLESARPSHTSQYLCASSPPGQKAFFGQGTRLTVV.